The sequence of this T cell receptor (beta chain) was determined in a study of response to subunit inactivated influenza vaccine. Findings and caveats of the study: A suggestion made by the authors is that each seasonal influenza vaccination recruits few new T cells.

The CDR3 is 14 amino acids. V gave up 5 bases and J gave up 1 base, with 11 bases separating them. Germline V gives CDR1 SEHNR, CDR2 FQNEAQ (reference sequence). This clonotype showed up many times. The target antigen is unknown. One entry per CDR3 protein, called by TCRdb with MiXCR from the RT-PCR reads. Of around 580,000 distinct CDR3 sequences listed, 12% to 15% are singletons. This TCR came from a man aged 50 to 60 who received an inactivated influenza vaccine. Material: PBMCs from blood, obtained 12 days after vaccination. The rearrangement joins TRBV7-9 to TRBJ1-1; possible D gene TRBD1, 6 bases. The CDR3 region has the DNA TGTGCCAGCAGCCTGGAGGGGGGGAACACTGAAGCTTTCTTT. This translates into CASSLEGGNTEAFF. The full variable domain, rest sourced from reference TRBV7-9 and TRBJ1-1, is DTGVSQNPRHKITKRGQNVTFRCDPISEHNRLYWYRQTLGQGPEFLTYFQNEAQLEKSRLLSDRFSAERPKGSFSTLEIQRTEQGDSAMYLCASSLEGGNTEAFFGQGTRLTVV.